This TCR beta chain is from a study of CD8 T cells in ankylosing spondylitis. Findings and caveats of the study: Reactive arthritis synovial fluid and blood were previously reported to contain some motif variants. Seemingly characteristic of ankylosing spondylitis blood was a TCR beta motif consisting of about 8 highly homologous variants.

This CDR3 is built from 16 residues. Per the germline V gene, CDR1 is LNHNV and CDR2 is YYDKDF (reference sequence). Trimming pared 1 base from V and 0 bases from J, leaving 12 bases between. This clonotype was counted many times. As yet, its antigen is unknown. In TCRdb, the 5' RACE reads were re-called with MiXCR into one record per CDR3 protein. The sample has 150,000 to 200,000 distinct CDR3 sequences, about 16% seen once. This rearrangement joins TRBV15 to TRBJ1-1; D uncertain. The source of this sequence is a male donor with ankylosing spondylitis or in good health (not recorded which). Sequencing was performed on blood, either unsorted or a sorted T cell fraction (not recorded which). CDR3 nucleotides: TGTGCCACCAGCAGAGCCCCCCTTACCCTGAACACTGAAGCTTTCTTT. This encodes CATSRAPLTLNTEAFF.